A selection of T cell receptor beta chains follows, all from one sample in a study of cytomegalovirus exposure and HLA in healthy donors. The protocol was immunoSEQ multiplex PCR, while the TCRdb copy is restricted to in-frame clones and leaves out a portion. This table holds 95,000 to 100,000 clones, about 80% found once. The material sequenced was PBMCs. These receptors were taken from a man between 35 and 55 years old in good health and CMV-seronegative. Each CDR3 is given with its conserved first and last residue. A D gene is named only where the DNA matches it firmly. Size values are once, few and many counts, or a class for expanded clones, and some rows have none.

cdr3_aa cdr3_nt j_call v_call clone_size d_call
CASHRGMWNGYTF TGTGCCAGCCACAGGGGAATGTGGAATGGCTACACCTTC TRBJ1-2 TRBV6-5 . TRBD1
CASSLTGNQNTEAFF TGTGCCAGCAGCTTGACAGGGAATCAGAACACTGAAGCTTTCTTT TRBJ1-1 TRBV7-2 . TRBD1
CASSIPDRVAEQFF TGTGCCAGCAGCATTCCGGACAGGGTTGCTGAGCAGTTCTTC TRBJ2-1 TRBV7-9 once TRBD1
CASSLTVNTEAFF TGTGCCAGCAGCTTGACAGTGAACACTGAAGCTTTCTTT TRBJ1-1 TRBV5-4 few .
CASTGRAATSSYEQYF TGTGCCAGCACGGGGAGGGCCGCGACGAGCTCCTACGAGCAGTACTTC TRBJ2-7 TRBV28 . TRBD2
CASSARGQAKFSGNTIYF TGTGCCAGCAGCGCGAGGGGACAGGCTAAATTCTCTGGAAACACCATATATTTT TRBJ1-3 TRBV9 . TRBD1
CASSLGDRETGELFF TGTGCCAGCAGCTTAGGGGACAGGGAAACCGGGGAGCTGTTTTTT TRBJ2-2 TRBV7-9 once TRBD1
CASSYWREGRHEQFF TGTGCCAGCAGTTACTGGCGGGAGGGCCGCCATGAGCAGTTCTTC TRBJ2-1 TRBV6-5 . TRBD2
CASSLLAVYNEQFF TGTGCCAGCAGTTTATTGGCGGTCTACAATGAGCAGTTCTTC TRBJ2-1 TRBV28 . .
CASSLAGQATYEQYF TGTGCCAGCAGCTTGGCCGGACAGGCAACCTACGAGCAGTACTTC TRBJ2-7 TRBV5-6 . TRBD1
CSSSFGDKSYEQYF TGTTCCAGCAGCTTTGGGGACAAGTCCTACGAGCAGTACTTC TRBJ2-7 TRBV7-9 . .
CASSSWGTGGYNEQFF TGTGCCAGCAGCTCCTGGGGGACAGGGGGATACAATGAGCAGTTCTTC TRBJ2-1 TRBV7-2 . TRBD1
CASSYSQEGQPQHF TGTGCCAGCAGTTACTCACAGGAGGGGCAGCCCCAGCATTTT TRBJ1-5 TRBV6-5 . .
CASVQGALETQYF TGTGCCAGCGTCCAGGGGGCGTTGGAGACCCAGTACTTC TRBJ2-5 TRBV28 . TRBD1
CASSLASGSRNEQFF TGTGCCAGCAGCTTAGCTAGCGGGAGTCGGAATGAGCAGTTCTTC TRBJ2-1 TRBV7-2 . TRBD2
CASSGERGALYEQYF TGTGCCAGCAGCGGAGAGCGGGGGGCGTTGTACGAGCAGTACTTC TRBJ2-7 TRBV7-9 . TRBD2
CASSYSVRAVKAEAFF TGTGCCAGCAGTTACTCGGTCAGGGCGGTCAAGGCTGAAGCTTTCTTT TRBJ1-1 TRBV6-5 few .
CASSPNIWSSEAFF TGCGCCAGCAGTCCTAATATTTGGTCCTCTGAAGCTTTCTTT TRBJ1-1 TRBV4-3 few .
CASSLEAGGECSTDTQYF TGTGCCAGCAGCTTAGAAGCGGGGGGGGAATGTAGCACAGATACGCAGTATTTT TRBJ2-3 TRBV7-4 . TRBD2
CASSSTGIRGGNTIYF TGTGCCAGCAGCTCGACAGGGATCCGAGGCGGAAACACCATATATTTT TRBJ1-3 TRBV7-9 . TRBD1
CASSSSGSYEQYF TGTGCCAGCAGTTCGTCCGGTTCCTACGAGCAGTACTTC TRBJ2-7 TRBV27 . .
CASSQDSFGGDEQYF TGCGCCAGCAGCCAAGACTCTTTTGGGGGGGACGAGCAGTACTTC TRBJ2-7 TRBV4-1 once TRBD2
CASSYSNAHEQYF TGTGCCAGCAGTTACTCGAATGCCCACGAGCAGTACTTC TRBJ2-7 TRBV6-5 . .
CASSYAGQLIDGYTF TGTGCCAGCAGTTACGCGGGACAGTTGATCGATGGCTACACCTTC TRBJ1-2 TRBV6-5 few TRBD1
CASSLLEFDTQYF TGTGCCAGCAGCTTGCTGGAGTTTGATACGCAGTATTTT TRBJ2-3 TRBV5-6 few .
CSSSLTGQGARSYEQYF TGTTCCAGCAGCTTAACGGGACAGGGGGCGCGGTCCTACGAGCAGTACTTC TRBJ2-7 TRBV7-9 . TRBD1
CASSLGKGAEAFF TGCGCCAGCAGCCTGGGTAAGGGGGCTGAAGCTTTCTTT TRBJ1-1 TRBV10-2 . .
CASSFWTSGRDEQFF TGTGCCAGCAGCTTCTGGACTAGCGGGAGGGATGAGCAGTTCTTC TRBJ2-1 TRBV7-9 . TRBD2
CASSVGGSGNTIYF TGTGCCAGTTCGGTCGGGGGCTCTGGAAACACCATATATTTT TRBJ1-3 TRBV11-3 once .
CASKRLGDEQFF TGTGCCAGCAAGCGGCTGGGCGATGAGCAGTTCTTC TRBJ2-1 TRBV18 . .
CASSRPSGGADTQYF TGTGCCAGCAGCCGACCAAGCGGGGGAGCAGATACGCAGTATTTT TRBJ2-3 TRBV7-2 . TRBD2
CASSSLRDRGPYTF TGTGCCAGCAGCTCCCTCCGGGACAGGGGCCCTTACACCTTC TRBJ1-2 TRBV11-2 once TRBD1
CSSSHASYGYTF TGTTCCAGCAGCCACGCGTCTTATGGCTACACCTTC TRBJ1-2 TRBV7-9 . .
CASSQRTSGRAREQYF TGTGCCAGCAGCCAACGGACTAGCGGGAGGGCCCGGGAGCAGTACTTC TRBJ2-7 TRBV14 . TRBD2
CSVVAGNEQFF TGCAGCGTTGTGGCGGGCAATGAGCAGTTCTTC TRBJ2-1 TRBV29-1 . .
CAWSVVQKNEALHF TGTGCCTGGAGTGTAGTCCAGAAGAACGAGGCCCTCCACTTT TRBJ1-6 TRBV30 . .
CASRLNGNYGYTF TGTGCCAGCCGGTTGAACGGGAACTATGGCTACACCTTC TRBJ1-2 TRBV28 . .
CASSPPEGAKSPLHF TGTGCCAGCTCACCACCGGAGGGGGCTAAATCACCCCTCCACTTT TRBJ1-6 TRBV18 . TRBD1
CASSQVGGLSEAFF TGCGCCAGCAGCCAAGTGGGGGGGCTTTCTGAAGCTTTCTTT TRBJ1-1 TRBV4-3 . .
CARKVMGPSGQPQHF TGTGCCAGGAAAGTAATGGGGCCTTCGGGCCAGCCCCAGCATTTT TRBJ1-5 TRBV19 . .
CASSRMTSGGAGEQFF TGTGCCAGCAGCCGAATGACTAGCGGGGGGGCTGGTGAGCAGTTCTTC TRBJ2-1 TRBV4-2 . TRBD2
CASSSTPNTEAFF TGTGCCAGCAGCAGTACACCCAACACTGAAGCTTTCTTT TRBJ1-1 TRBV7-9 once .
CASSPQGGTEAFF TGTGCCAGCAGCCCTCAGGGGGGCACTGAAGCTTTCTTT TRBJ1-1 TRBV6-4 . TRBD1
CSSSQVAGVGYTF TGTTCCAGCAGCCAAGTGGCGGGGGTCGGCTACACCTTC TRBJ1-2 TRBV7-9 . .
CASRQQPSTDTQYF TGTGCCAGCAGACAACAGCCTAGCACAGATACGCAGTATTTT TRBJ2-3 TRBV6-1 . .
CASSRQGEANYGYTF TGCGCCAGCAGCCGGCAGGGGGAAGCTAACTATGGCTACACCTTC TRBJ1-2 TRBV4-1 . TRBD1
CASTGPDRGNYEQYF TGTGCCAGCACCGGGCCCGACAGGGGGAATTACGAGCAGTACTTC TRBJ2-7 TRBV28 . TRBD1
CASSQDRAGETQYF TGCGCCAGCAGCCAAGATCGCGCGGGAGAGACCCAGTACTTC TRBJ2-5 TRBV4-3 few .
CASSVVASGGYNEQFF TGTGCCAGCAGCGTAGTAGCTAGCGGGGGCTACAATGAGCAGTTCTTC TRBJ2-1 TRBV9 . TRBD2
CASSWDSSYNEQFF TGTGCCAGCAGCTGGGACAGTTCCTACAATGAGCAGTTCTTC TRBJ2-1 TRBV5-4 . TRBD1
CSSSFLGQGLYNEQFF TGTTCCAGCAGCTTTCTCGGACAGGGGCTCTACAATGAGCAGTTCTTC TRBJ2-1 TRBV7-9 . TRBD1
CASSVEGGTNTEAFF TGTGCCAGCAGCGTAGAGGGGGGGACGAACACTGAAGCTTTCTTT TRBJ1-1 TRBV9 . .
CASSQEQGTDTQYF TGCGCCAGCAGCCAAGAACAGGGGACAGATACGCAGTATTTT TRBJ2-3 TRBV4-3 . TRBD1
CASSSQGPFQWAETQYF TGTGCCAGCAGTTCACAGGGTCCCTTCCAATGGGCAGAGACCCAGTACTTC TRBJ2-5 TRBV28 . .
CASSQRGKNIQYF TGTGCCAGCAGCCAAAGGGGCAAAAACATTCAGTACTTC TRBJ2-4 TRBV28 few .
CASSYGLNYGYTF TGTGCCAGCAGTTATGGACTGAACTATGGCTACACCTTC TRBJ1-2 TRBV6-5 . .
CASSQRTGGAFGNTIYF TGCGCCAGCAGCCAAAGGACAGGGGGCGCGTTTGGAAACACCATATATTTT TRBJ1-3 TRBV4-3 . TRBD1
CASSLGQTNSPLHF TGTGCCAGCAGCTTGGGACAGACTAATTCACCCCTCCACTTT TRBJ1-6 TRBV5-6 once .
CASSLTSVGELFF TGTGCCAGCAGCTTGACTAGCGTCGGGGAGCTGTTTTTT TRBJ2-2 TRBV7-9 . TRBD2